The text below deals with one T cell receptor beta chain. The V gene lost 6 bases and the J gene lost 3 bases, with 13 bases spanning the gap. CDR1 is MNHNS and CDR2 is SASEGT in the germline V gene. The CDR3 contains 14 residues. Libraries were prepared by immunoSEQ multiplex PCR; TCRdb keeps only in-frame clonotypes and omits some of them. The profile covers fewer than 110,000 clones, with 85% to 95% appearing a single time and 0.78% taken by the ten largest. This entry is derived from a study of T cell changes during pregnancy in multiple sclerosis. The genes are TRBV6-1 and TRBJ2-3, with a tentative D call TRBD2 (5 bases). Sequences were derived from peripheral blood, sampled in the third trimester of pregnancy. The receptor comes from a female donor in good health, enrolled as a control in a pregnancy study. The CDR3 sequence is CASSPIRDTDTQYF. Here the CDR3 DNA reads TGTGCCAGCAGCCCAATACGGGATACAGATACGCAGTATTTT.